This TCR beta chain appears in the sequencing data of a study of graft-versus-host responses after intestinal transplantation. At the level of the study: Every transplant recipient was induced with anti-thymocyte globulin, then maintained on tacrolimus and steroids for about 3 years.

Points on this clone: No antigen is known for it.

The CDR3 is 15 residues long. V lost 5 bases to trimming and J lost 1 base, with 14 bases between them. Germline lookup yields CDR1 MNHEY and CDR2 SVGAGI. TCRdb's table, derived via immunoSEQ multiplex PCR, lists solely in-frame clones and lacks some. In the table there are about 85,000 clones, around 83% of which are singletons. The study's findings and limits: HvG clone declines early post-transplant were associated with peak circulating GvH levels. Some patients had graft-donor T cell macrochimerism, and their allografts showed high graft-versus-host to host-versus-graft clonal ratios. The recipient marrow held GvH clones, and some of them showed up first in ileum or blood.

The receptor was isolated from a human donor who received an intestinal transplant. J is TRBJ1-1 and V is TRBV6-5; TRBD1 is a possible D gene (6 bases). This material consisted of unstimulated CD8+ T cells sorted from spleen or lymph node cells, taken before intestinal transplant. CDR3 protein: CASSRTVPTNTEAFF. The CDR3 DNA is TGTGCCAGCAGTCGGACAGTTCCTACGAACACTGAAGCTTTCTTT.